These 18 T cell receptor beta chains were all obtained from the same sample, sequenced in a study of beta chain features in type 1 diabetes. Study results and limitations: TCRB CDR3s were moderately but significantly shorter in Type 1 diabetes patients in all four CD4+ subsets.

These receptors' targets are unknown. What was sequenced were expressed TCRB transcripts, since all of the isolated RNA had been reverse transcribed. Using immunoSEQ multiplex PCR, the repertoire was profiled, and TCRdb retains in-frame clones only, with some absent. The sample has about 700,000 clones; 10% to 15% are singletons. The sample was naive CD4+ T cells from blood. All receptors come from a man younger than 30 with type 1 diabetes.

This clone was observed a few times. This chain connects TRBV28 to TRBJ1-2; D is possibly TRBD1 (5 bases). The CDR3 is 14 residues long. Germline-derived CDR1 and CDR2 are MDHEN and SYDVKM. The ends were cut back, 3 bases at V and 4 bases at J, with 12 bases in the middle. CDR3 sequence reads: CASSFQGLIYGYTF. The CDR3 nucleotides are TGTGCCAGCAGTTTCCAGGGTCTAATCTATGGCTACACCTTC.

V usage is TRBV19 and J usage is TRBJ2-7; D is perhaps TRBD1 or TRBD2 (5 bases each). The V gene's germline CDR1 is LNHDA and CDR2 SQIVND (reference sequence). This CDR3 has 13 amino acids. Trimming pared 7 bases from V and 6 bases from J, leaving 16 bases between. CDR3 in amino acids: CASTIGGPGEQYF. DNA of the CDR3: TGTGCCAGTACCATTGGGGGTCCCGGCGAGCAGTACTTC.

In this sample, this clone turned up a few times. The rearrangement joins TRBV4-2 to TRBJ2-1; 11 positions agree with TRBD1. CDR1 and CDR2 (germline): LGHNA, YNFKEQ. This CDR3 has 13 residues. V dropped 6 bases and J dropped 9; count of bases not matched to a gene: 4. In nucleotides, the CDR3 is TGTGCCAGCAGTGGACAGGGGGCAGTTGAGCAGTTCTTC. It encodes CASSGQGAVEQFF.

The chain combines TRBV18 with TRBJ2-3; TRBD2 matches at 11 bases. The trim removed 3 bases at V and 2 bases at J, leaving 7 bases unmatched. Germline V CDR1 and CDR2: KGHSH, LQKENI. The CDR3 runs 17 residues. This CDR3 reads CASSPSGTSGLTDTQYF. The CDR3 DNA is TGTGCCAGCTCACCTTCCGGGACTAGCGGTCTCACAGATACGCAGTATTTT.

Concerning this clone itself: Within the sample, other DNA sequences also encode this same CDR3. The chain has TRBV18 and TRBJ2-5, with unresolved D. V was shortened by 3 bases and J by 5 bases, with 7 bases between the two germline ends. This CDR3 region has 12 residues. Germline V CDR1 and CDR2: KGHSH, LQKENI. Here the CDR3 DNA reads TGTGCCAGCTCACCGGGTGAGGAGACCCAGTACTTC. Its translation: CASSPGEETQYF.

The V and J genes are TRBV5-1 and TRBJ2-5; 9 bases match TRBD2. There are 16 residues in the CDR3. With V trimmed by 1 base and J by 3 bases, 7 bases remained unmatched. Germline lookup yields CDR1 SGHRS and CDR2 YFSETQ. The CDR3: CASSLQLAGLEETQYF. The CDR3 DNA reads TGCGCCAGCAGCTTGCAGCTAGCGGGGTTAGAAGAGACCCAGTACTTC.

This clone occurred a few times. The chain links TRBV9 to TRBJ2-1, with D maybe TRBD1 (5 bases). Trimming removed 6 bases at V and 4 bases at J, with 11 bases between. The CDR3 is 13 residues long. Looked up from germline, CDR1 is SGDLS and CDR2 is YYNGEE. In DNA form, the CDR3 reads TGTGCCAGCAACATGGACACTTACAATGAGCAGTTCTTC. Its translation: CASNMDTYNEQFF.

Only a few counts were recorded for this clone. The chain links TRBV7-2 to TRBJ1-2; D is uncertain. Germline CDR1 SGHTA, CDR2 FQGNSA. V dropped 6 bases and J dropped 1 base, with 9 bases sitting between them. The CDR3 spans 13 residues. In nucleotides, the CDR3 is TGTGCCAGCAGGCCCGGAGTTAACTATGGCTACACCTTC. It is translated as CASRPGVNYGYTF.

The chain couples TRBV5-1 to TRBJ1-1, with TRBD1 as a possible D gene (5 bases). V was trimmed by 0 bases and J by 0 bases, leaving 21 bases between them. This CDR3 contains 19 residues. The germline gives CDR1 SGHRS, CDR2 YFSETQ. In nucleotides, the CDR3 is TGCGCCAGCAGCTTGGCCGGCCTTCGACAGCCGGACATGAACACTGAAGCTTTCTTT. Translating gives CASSLAGLRQPDMNTEAFF.

The chain uses TRBV5-1 and TRBJ2-2; D might be TRBD1 (6 bases). Germline V gene lookup returns CDR1 SGHRS and CDR2 YFSETQ. The CDR3 is made up of 14 amino acids. V lost 6 bases and J 1 base, leaving 10 bases between the germline ends. CDR3 amino acids: CASTSTGNTGELFF. CDR3 DNA sequence: TGCGCCAGCACCTCGACAGGGAACACCGGGGAGCTGTTTTTT.

V is TRBV18 and J is TRBJ2-7, with 7 nucleotides matching TRBD1. This CDR3 spans 14 amino acids. V dropped 5 bases and J dropped 2; count of bases not matched to a gene: 6. Looked up from germline, CDR1 is KGHSH and CDR2 is LQKENI. CDR3 in amino acids: CASSSGQETYEQYF. The CDR3 DNA reads TGTGCCAGCTCATCCGGACAGGAAACCTACGAGCAGTACTTC. Based on the CDR3 plus reference TRBV18 and TRBJ2-7, the full variable domain is NAGVMQNPRHLVRRRGQEARLRCSPMKGHSHVYWYRQLPEEGLKFMVYLQKENIIDESGMPKERFSAEFPKEGPSILRIQQVVRGDSAAYFCASSSGQETYEQYFGPGTRLTVT.

V and J are TRBV7-9 and TRBJ2-1; 7 positions match TRBD1. CDR1 is SEHNR, CDR2 FQNEAQ, per germline (reference sequence). With V trimmed by 4 bases and J by 7 bases, 7 bases remained unmatched. The CDR3 spans 14 residues. Written as DNA, the CDR3 is TGTGCCAGCAGCTCAACGACAGGGCCTAATGAGCAGTTCTTC. Translated: CASSSTTGPNEQFF. Variable domain in full (rest from reference TRBV7-9 and TRBJ2-1): DTGVSQNPRHKITKRGQNVTFRCDPISEHNRLYWYRQTLGQGPEFLTYFQNEAQLEKSRLLSDRFSAERPKGSFSTLEIQRTEQGDSAMYLCASSSTTGPNEQFFGPGTRLTVL.

With respect to this clone: Other DNA sequences within the sample encode an identical CDR3. The chain recombines TRBV5-6 with TRBJ2-3; D is undetermined. Germline CDR1 SGHDT, CDR2 YYEEEE. The CDR3 totals 12 residues. The ends were cut back, 4 bases at V and 2 bases at J, with 5 bases in the middle. The CDR3 is CASSRYTDTQYF. Here the CDR3 DNA reads TGTGCCAGCAGCCGATACACAGATACGCAGTATTTT.

This clone was observed a few times. The rearrangement joins TRBV29-1 to TRBJ1-2; a weak D match, TRBD1 (5 bases). Germline lookup yields CDR1 SQVTM and CDR2 ANQGSEA. V gave up 3 bases and J gave up 4 bases, with 9 bases separating them. The CDR3 consists of 12 residues. The CDR3 sequence: CSVETDRYGYTF. The CDR3 coding sequence is TGCAGCGTTGAGACAGACCGCTATGGCTACACCTTC.

The chain joins TRBV30 to TRBJ1-2, with D uncertain. Trimming removed 4 bases from V and 3 bases from J, with 9 bases in between. The CDR3 spans 12 residues. Germline CDR1 reads GTSNPN; CDR2 reads SVGIG (reference sequence). Written as DNA, the CDR3 is TGTGCCTGGACTCCTGAGTACTATGGCTACACCTTC. Protein sequence: CAWTPEYYGYTF.

The rearrangement links TRBV28 to TRBJ1-6; D remains ambiguous. V was pared by 3 bases and J by 8 bases, with 8 bases between. The germline CDR1 and CDR2 sequences are MDHEN and SYDVKM. The CDR3 is made up of 13 amino acids. The CDR3 sequence: CASSFPLDSPLHF. In DNA form, the CDR3 reads TGTGCCAGCAGTTTCCCGCTGGATTCACCCCTCCACTTT.

This clone was found a few times. The chain is built from TRBV28 and TRBJ1-1, with D tentatively TRBD1 (5 bases). CDR3 length equals 13 residues. With 9 bases removed from V and 1 base from J, the gap between germline ends came to 12 bases. CDR1 and CDR2 from the germline V gene are MDHEN and SYDVKM. The CDR3 DNA reads as TGTGCCAGTTCAAACAGGCAGAACACTGAAGCTTTCTTT. Protein sequence: CASSNRQNTEAFF.

The rearrangement uses TRBV29-1 and TRBJ2-1, with 7 bases lining up with TRBD1. The V gene's germline CDR1 is SQVTM and CDR2 ANQGSEA. CDR3 size: 15 residues. V lost 4 bases and J lost 2; bases outside the gene matches: 8. CDR3 sequence reads: CSVGVGQSTYNEQFF. CDR3 nucleotide sequence: TGCAGCGTTGGGGTGGGACAGTCCACCTACAATGAGCAGTTCTTC.